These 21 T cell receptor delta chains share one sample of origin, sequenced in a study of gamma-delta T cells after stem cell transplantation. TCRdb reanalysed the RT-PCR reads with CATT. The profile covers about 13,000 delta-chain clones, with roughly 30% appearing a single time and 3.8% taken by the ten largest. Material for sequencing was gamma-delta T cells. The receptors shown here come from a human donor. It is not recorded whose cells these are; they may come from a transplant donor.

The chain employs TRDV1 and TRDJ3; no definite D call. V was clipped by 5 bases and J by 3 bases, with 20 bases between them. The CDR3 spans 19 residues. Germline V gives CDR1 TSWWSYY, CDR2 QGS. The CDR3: CALGSSVIFPFWDTRQMFF. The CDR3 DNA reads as TGTGCTCTTGGGTCATCCGTGATATTCCCGTTCTGGGACACCCGACAGATGTTTTTC.

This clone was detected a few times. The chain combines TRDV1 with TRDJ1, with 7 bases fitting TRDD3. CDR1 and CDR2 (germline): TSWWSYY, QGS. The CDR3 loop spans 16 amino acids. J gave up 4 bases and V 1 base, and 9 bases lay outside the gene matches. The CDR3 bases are TGTGCTCTTGGGGAACCGAAGGGGATATTGGGCGATAAACTCATCTTT. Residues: CALGEPKGILGDKLIF.

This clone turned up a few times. DNA for the CDR3: TGTGCCTTTCCCTCCCAACTGGGGGATTATACCGATAAACTCATCTTT. This codes for CAFPSQLGDYTDKLIF. The J gene is TRDJ1, the V gene TRDV3, with 10 bases aligning to TRDD3. Germline values: CDR1 TVYSNPD, CDR2 GDNSRS (reference sequence). This CDR3 is built from 16 residues. V trimming: 2 bases; J trimming: 2 bases; junction bases outside the gene matches: 11.

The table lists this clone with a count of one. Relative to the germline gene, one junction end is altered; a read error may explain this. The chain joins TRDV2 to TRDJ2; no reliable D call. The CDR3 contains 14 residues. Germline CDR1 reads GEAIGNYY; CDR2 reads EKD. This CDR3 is CACDTVVDPAQHFF. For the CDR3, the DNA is TGTGCCTGTGACACCGTGGTGGATCCAGCCCAACACTTCTTC.

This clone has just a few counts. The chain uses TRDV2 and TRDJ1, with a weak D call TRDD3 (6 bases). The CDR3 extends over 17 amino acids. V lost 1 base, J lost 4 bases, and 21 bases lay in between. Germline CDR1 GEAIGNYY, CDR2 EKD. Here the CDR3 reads CACDTGDPRLAHDKLIF. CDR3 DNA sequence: TGTGCCTGTGACACAGGGGATCCTCGCCTGGCGCACGATAAACTCATCTTT.

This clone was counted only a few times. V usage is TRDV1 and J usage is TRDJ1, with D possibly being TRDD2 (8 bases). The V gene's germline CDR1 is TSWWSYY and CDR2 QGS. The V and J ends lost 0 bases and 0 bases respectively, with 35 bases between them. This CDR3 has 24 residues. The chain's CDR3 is CALGELSFLGLPIFCWGYTDKLIF. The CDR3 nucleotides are TGTGCTCTTGGGGAACTATCGTTCCTGGGCCTTCCTATTTTTTGCTGGGGGTACACCGATAAACTCATCTTT.

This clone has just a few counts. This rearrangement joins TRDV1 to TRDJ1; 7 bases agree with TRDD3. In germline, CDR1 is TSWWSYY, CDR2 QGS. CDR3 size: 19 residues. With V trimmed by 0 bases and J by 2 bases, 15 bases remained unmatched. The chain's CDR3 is CALGELPEWGTLPTDKLIF. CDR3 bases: TGTGCTCTTGGGGAACTTCCCGAGTGGGGGACCTTGCCTACCGATAAACTCATCTTT.

The CDR3, as DNA: TGTGCCTGTCGGGGGATAGCGTCGTACACCGATAAACTCATCTTT. Protein sequence: CACRGIASYTDKLIF. V and J are TRDV2 and TRDJ1; 8 nucleotides align to TRDD3. This CDR3 has 15 amino acids. J was trimmed by 0 bases and V by 6 bases; bases with no gene match: 8. The V gene's germline CDR1 is GEAIGNYY and CDR2 EKD.

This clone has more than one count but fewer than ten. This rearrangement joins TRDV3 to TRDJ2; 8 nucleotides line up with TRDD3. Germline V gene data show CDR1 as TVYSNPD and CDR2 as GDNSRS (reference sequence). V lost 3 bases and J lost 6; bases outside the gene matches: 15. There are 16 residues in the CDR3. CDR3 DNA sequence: TGTGCCTTCGCTTCGTATCCTGGGGGACCCGCAGCACAACTCTTCTTT. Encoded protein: CAFASYPGGPAAQLFF.

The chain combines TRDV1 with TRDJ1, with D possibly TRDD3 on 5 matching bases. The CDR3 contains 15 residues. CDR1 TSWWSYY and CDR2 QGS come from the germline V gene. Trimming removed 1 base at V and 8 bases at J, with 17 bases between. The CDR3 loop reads CALGERGVRVTKLIF. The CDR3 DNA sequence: TGTGCTCTTGGGGAACGGGGAGTTAGGGTTACGAAACTCATCTTT.

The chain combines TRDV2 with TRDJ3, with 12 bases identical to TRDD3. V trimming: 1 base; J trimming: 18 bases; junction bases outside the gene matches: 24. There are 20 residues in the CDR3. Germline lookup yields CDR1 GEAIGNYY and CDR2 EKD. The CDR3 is CACDTVLGDTRSCDNRPMFF. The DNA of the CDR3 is TGTGCCTGTGACACGGTCCTGGGGGATACGCGCTCCTGTGACAACCGCCCGATGTTTTTC.

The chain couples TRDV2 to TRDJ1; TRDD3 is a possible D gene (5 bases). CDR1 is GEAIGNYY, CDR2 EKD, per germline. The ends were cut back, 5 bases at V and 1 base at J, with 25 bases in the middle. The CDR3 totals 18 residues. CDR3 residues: CACVLLSGGTAVTDKLIF. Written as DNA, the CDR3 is TGTGCCTGTGTCCTTTTATCGGGGGGTACAGCCGTCACCGATAAACTCATCTTT.

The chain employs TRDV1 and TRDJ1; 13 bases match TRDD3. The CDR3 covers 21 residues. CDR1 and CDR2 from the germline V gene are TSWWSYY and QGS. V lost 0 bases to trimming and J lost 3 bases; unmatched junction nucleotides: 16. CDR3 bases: TGTGCTCTTGGGGAACTTAGGACTCCCCTACGGACTGGGGGATACGCCGATAAACTCATCTTT. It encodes CALGELRTPLRTGGYADKLIF.

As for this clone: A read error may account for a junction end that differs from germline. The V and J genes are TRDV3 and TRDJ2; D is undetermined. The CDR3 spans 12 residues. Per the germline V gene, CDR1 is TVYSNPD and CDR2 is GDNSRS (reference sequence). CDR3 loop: CAFRLTAAHLFF. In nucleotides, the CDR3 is TGTGCCTTTCGACTCACTGCGGCACACCTCTTCTTT.

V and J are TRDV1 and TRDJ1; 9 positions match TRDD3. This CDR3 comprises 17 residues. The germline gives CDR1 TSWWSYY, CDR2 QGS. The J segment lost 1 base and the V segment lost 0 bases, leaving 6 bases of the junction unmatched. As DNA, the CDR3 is TGTGCTCTTGGGGAACTAATCGGGGGATACCCCACCGATAAACTCATCTTT. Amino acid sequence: CALGELIGGYPTDKLIF.

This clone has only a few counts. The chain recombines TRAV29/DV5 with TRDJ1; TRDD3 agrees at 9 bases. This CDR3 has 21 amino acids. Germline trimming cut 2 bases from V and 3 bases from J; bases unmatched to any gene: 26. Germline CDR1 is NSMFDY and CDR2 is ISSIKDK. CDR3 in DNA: TGTGCAGCAAGGAAGGTTTCTAGCCTTCCTCCGGTTTGGGGATACGCCGATAAACTCATCTTT. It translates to CAARKVSSLPPVWGYADKLIF. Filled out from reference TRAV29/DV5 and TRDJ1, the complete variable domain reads DQQVKQNSPSLSVQEGRISILNCDYTNSMFDYFLWYKKYPAEGPTFLISISSIKDKNEDGRFTVFLNKSAKHLSLHIVPSQPGDSAVYFCAARKVSSLPPVWGYADKLIFGKGTRVTVEP.

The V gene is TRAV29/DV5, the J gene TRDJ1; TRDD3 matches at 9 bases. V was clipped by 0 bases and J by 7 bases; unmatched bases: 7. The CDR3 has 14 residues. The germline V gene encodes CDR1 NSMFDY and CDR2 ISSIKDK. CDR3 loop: CAASARGILGKLIF. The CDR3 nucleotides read TGTGCAGCAAGCGCGAGGGGGATACTAGGTAAACTCATCTTT.

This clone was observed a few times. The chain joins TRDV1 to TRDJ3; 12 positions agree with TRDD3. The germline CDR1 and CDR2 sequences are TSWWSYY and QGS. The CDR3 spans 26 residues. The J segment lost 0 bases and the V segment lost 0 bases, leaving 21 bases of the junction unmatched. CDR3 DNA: TGTGCTCTTGGGGAACTCTCGACTACGACCCTCGACTGGGGGATACCCAGCTCCTGGGACACCCGACAGATGTTTTTC. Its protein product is CALGELSTTTLDWGIPSSWDTRQMFF.

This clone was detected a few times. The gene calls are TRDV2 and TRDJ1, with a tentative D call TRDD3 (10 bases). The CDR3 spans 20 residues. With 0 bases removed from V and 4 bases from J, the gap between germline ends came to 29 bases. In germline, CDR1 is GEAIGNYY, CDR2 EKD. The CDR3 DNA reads TGTGCCTGTGACACCCCTTCCTACAATAACTGGGGGATGAGGAACGATAAACTCATCTTT. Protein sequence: CACDTPSYNNWGMRNDKLIF.

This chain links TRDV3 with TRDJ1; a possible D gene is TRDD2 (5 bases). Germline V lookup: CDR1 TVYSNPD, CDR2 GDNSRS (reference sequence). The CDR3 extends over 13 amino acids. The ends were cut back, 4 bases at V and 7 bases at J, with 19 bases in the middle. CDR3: CASARPSDAKLIF. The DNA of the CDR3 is TGTGCCTCCGCCCGGCCTTCTGACGCTAAACTCATCTTT.

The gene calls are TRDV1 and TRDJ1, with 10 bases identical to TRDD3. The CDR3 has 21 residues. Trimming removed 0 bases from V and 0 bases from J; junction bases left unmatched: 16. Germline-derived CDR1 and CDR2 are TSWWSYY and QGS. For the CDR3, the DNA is TGTGCTCTTGGGGAACTTTGGCGTGGGGGAAGTACTGGGGGATACACCGATAAACTCATCTTT. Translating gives CALGELWRGGSTGGYTDKLIF.